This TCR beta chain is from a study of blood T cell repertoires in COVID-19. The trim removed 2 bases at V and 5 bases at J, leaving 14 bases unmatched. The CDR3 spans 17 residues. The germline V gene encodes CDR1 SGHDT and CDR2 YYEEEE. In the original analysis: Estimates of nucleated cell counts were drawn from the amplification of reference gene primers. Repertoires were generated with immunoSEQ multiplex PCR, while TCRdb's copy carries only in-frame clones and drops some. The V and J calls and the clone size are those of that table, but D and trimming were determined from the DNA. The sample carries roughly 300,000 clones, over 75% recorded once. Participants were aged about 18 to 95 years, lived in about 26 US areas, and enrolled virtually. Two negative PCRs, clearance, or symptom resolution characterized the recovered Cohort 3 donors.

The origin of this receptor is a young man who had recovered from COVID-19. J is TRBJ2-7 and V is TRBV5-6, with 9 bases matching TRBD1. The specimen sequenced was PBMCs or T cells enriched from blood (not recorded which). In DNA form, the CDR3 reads TGTGCCAGCAGCTTATTGACGTCCGGGACAGGGTACCACGAGCAGTACTTC. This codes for CASSLLTSGTGYHEQYF.